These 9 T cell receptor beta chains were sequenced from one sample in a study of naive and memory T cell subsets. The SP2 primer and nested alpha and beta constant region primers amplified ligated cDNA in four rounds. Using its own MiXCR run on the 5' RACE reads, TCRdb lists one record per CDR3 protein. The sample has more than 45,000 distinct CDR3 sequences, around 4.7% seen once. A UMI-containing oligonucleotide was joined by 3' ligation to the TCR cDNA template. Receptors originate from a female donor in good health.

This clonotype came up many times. This CDR3 reads CASSQGYSNQPQHF. The DNA for the CDR3 is TGTGCCAGCAGTCAGGGGTACAGCAATCAGCCCCAGCATTTT. The chain uses TRBV6-2 or TRBV6-3 and TRBJ1-5; tentatively, D is TRBD1 (6 bases). The germline V gene encodes CDR1 MNHEY and CDR2 SVGEGT. CDR3 length equals 14 residues. Trimming took off 5 bases at V and 1 base at J, with 9 bases between the two ends.

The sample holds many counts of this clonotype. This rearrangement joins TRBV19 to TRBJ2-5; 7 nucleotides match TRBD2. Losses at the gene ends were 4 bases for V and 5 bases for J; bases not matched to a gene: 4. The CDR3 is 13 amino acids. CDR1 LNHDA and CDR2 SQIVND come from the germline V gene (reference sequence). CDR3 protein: CASSTSGRETQYF. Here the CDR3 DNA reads TGTGCCAGTAGTACTTCCGGGAGGGAGACCCAGTACTTC.

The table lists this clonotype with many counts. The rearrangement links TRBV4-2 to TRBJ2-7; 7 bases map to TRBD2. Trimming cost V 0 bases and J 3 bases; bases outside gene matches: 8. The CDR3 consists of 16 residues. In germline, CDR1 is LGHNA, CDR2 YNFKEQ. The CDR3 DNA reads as TGTGCCAGCAGCCAAGAGGAGGCTAGCGGAAACTACGAGCAGTACTTC. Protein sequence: CASSQEEASGNYEQYF.

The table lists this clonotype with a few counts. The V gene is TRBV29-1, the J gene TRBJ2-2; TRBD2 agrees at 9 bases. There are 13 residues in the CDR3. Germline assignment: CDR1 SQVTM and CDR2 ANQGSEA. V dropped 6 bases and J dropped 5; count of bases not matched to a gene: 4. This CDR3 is CSVATSGTGELFF. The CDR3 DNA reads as TGCAGCGTGGCAACTAGCGGGACCGGGGAGCTGTTTTTT.

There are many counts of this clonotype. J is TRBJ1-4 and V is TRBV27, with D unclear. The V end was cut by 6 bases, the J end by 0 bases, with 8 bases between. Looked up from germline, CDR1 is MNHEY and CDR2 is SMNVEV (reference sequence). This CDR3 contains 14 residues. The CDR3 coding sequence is TGTGCCAGCAGCAGACATACAACTAATGAAAAACTGTTTTTT. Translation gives CASSRHTTNEKLFF.

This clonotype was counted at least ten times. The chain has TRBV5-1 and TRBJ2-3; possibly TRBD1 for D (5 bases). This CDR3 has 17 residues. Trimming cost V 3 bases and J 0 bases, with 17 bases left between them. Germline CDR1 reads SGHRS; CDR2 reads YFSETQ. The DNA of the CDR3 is TGCGCCAGCAGCTCTACAAACAGGAAACCTAGCACAGATACGCAGTATTTT. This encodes CASSSTNRKPSTDTQYF.

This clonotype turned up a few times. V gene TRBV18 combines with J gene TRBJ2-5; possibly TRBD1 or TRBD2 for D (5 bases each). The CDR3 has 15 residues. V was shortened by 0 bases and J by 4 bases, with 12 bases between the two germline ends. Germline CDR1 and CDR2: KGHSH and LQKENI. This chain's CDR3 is CASSPPGTSGETQYF. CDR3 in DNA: TGTGCCAGCTCACCACCTGGGACCTCCGGAGAGACCCAGTACTTC.

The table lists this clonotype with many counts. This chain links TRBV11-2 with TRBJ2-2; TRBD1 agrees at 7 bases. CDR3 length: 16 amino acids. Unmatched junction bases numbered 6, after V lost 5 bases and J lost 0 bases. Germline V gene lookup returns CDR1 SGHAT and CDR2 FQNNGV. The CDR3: CASSHYRGTNTGELFF. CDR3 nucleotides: TGTGCCAGCAGCCACTACAGGGGCACGAACACCGGGGAGCTGTTTTTT.

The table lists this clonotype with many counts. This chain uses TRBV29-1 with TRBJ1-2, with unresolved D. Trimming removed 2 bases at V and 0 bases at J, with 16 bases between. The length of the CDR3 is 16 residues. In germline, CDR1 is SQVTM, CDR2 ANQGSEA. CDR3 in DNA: TGCAGCGTTGAAAGGAAGGCACCTCTTACTAACTATGGCTACACCTTC. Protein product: CSVERKAPLTNYGYTF. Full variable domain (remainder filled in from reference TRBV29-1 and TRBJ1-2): SAVISQKPSRDICQRGTSLTIQCQVDSQVTMMFWYRQQPGQSLTLIATANQGSEATYESGFVIDKFPISRPNLTFSTLTVSNMSPEDSSIYLCSVERKAPLTNYGYTFGSGTRLTVV.